This entry is about one T cell receptor (beta chain). Profiled with immunoSEQ multiplex PCR; TCRdb holds only in-frame clones, not every one. The repertoire holds roughly 84,000 clones, with about 71% as singletons. This CDR3 is built from 16 residues. Germline V CDR1 and CDR2: MGHRA, YSYEKL. V was shortened by 2 bases and J by 2 bases, with 13 bases between the two germline ends. These data come from a study of blood T cell repertoires in COVID-19. Sequencing was carried out using peripheral blood. The receptor's source is a woman aged 50 to 60 with acute or convalescent COVID-19. The chain has TRBV4-1 and TRBJ1-3, with D maybe TRBD1 (6 bases). The CDR3 DNA sequence: TGCGCCAGCAGCCAACAGACAGGTGGCCCTGGAAACACCATATATTTT. This encodes CASSQQTGGPGNTIYF.